What follows describes a single T cell receptor beta chain. Its antigen is unidentified. Trimming left V 4 bases short and J 2 bases short, with 11 bases between. CDR1 MDHEN and CDR2 SYDVKM come from the germline V gene. This CDR3 is built from 14 residues. CD45RO-negative CD8 cells positively selected for CCR7 made up the naive population, which excluded terminally differentiated effector memory CD45RA+ cells. The data derive from a study of shared clonotypes between healthy human individuals. Study results and caveats: In general, naive subsets displayed greater estimated richness than memory subsets did.

Using approximately 200 ng DNA, some 30,000 T cell genomes, the sorted-subset replicate PCRs were run. The data were produced by immunoSEQ multiplex PCR, yet TCRdb's version contains in-frame clones alone and is incomplete. This table holds hundreds of thousands of clones, roughly 98% found once. V usage is TRBV28 and J usage is TRBJ1-1; D is undetermined. The sequencing input was naive CD8+ T cells sorted from blood. The TCR was taken from a man younger than 45 in good health. As DNA, the CDR3 is TGTGCCAGCAGTTATATAGGCGCAAACACTGAAGCTTTCTTT. Protein product: CASSYIGANTEAFF.